The clone carrying this T cell receptor (beta chain) was recorded a few times. Its antigen is unknown. The CDR3 length is 22 residues. The V segment lost 0 bases and the J segment 0 bases; nucleotides outside the gene matches: 17. Germline CDR1 is LNHNV and CDR2 is YYDKDF (reference sequence). The entry originates in a study of T-cell reconstitution after alpha-beta-depleted transplantation in children. Unique molecular identifiers were used to barcode this TCRbeta library. In TCRdb, the PCR reads were re-called with MiXCR into one record per CDR3 protein. Of hundreds of thousands of distinct CDR3 sequences in the sample, roughly 13% are singletons; the top ten hold about 0.79%. Study findings and constraints: It was reported that alpha-beta T cells came from several hundred expanded graft clones (about two months after transplant).

This receptor was obtained from a girl aged 2-15 years with congenital amegakaryocytic thrombocytopenia, due to receive a stem cell transplant. The starting material was PBMCs, obtained before TCRalphabeta/CD19-depleted stem cell transplant. V gene TRBV15 combines with J gene TRBJ2-3; 11 bases are shared with TRBD2. CDR3 residues: CATSRDMVPWTSGSPSTDTQYF. In DNA form, the CDR3 reads TGTGCCACCAGCAGAGATATGGTCCCGTGGACTAGCGGGTCGCCTAGCACAGATACGCAGTATTTT.